This TCR beta chain was obtained from a study of regulatory T cells in long-lasting Graves disease. Library construction for TCR beta used iRepertoire HTBI primers and Arm-PCR of CDR3 regions. Under the authors' procedure: The study identified about 60 TRBV and more than 11 TRBJ segments across samples. A single record per CDR3 protein comes from TCRdb applying MiXCR to the multiplex PCR reads. None of the V and J calls come from the authors' own analysis; TCRdb made them. Found here are over 350,000 distinct CDR3 sequences, less than 25% of them singletons; the top ten hold more than 20%. Time point defined: persistent/refractory GD, antithyroid drugs over 5 years with positive TRAb. The TCR library was prepared using RNA isolated from PBMCs. This clonotype has ten or more counts. Per germline, CDR1 KGHDR and CDR2 SFDVKD. This CDR3 is 14 amino acids long. V lost 1 base to trimming and J lost 11 bases, with 16 bases between them.

This TCR came from a female donor with Graves disease. The V call is TRBV24-1, the J call TRBJ1-1; D is ambiguous. The sequences come from peripheral blood mononuclear cells (PBMCs), collected when the disease was refractory, from a patient treated with antithyroid drugs. The CDR3 reads CATSDFRKGDGAFF. CDR3 bases: TGTGCCACCAGTGATTTCAGAAAGGGCGATGGGGCTTTCTTT.